These T cell receptor beta chains were read from a single sample in a study of T cell repertoires in cytomegalovirus infection. TCRdb redid the calling of the reads with MiXCR, one entry per CDR3 protein. The table has more than 250,000 distinct CDR3 sequences, 20% to 30% seen once. No antigen has been assigned to these receptors. The source was cultured PBMCs, collected from culture after CMV antigen stimulation. These receptors originate from a human donor in good health (CMV status not recorded). Some clones in this sample may be carry-over from other donors' samples. Both conserved end residues are part of each CDR3. A D gene is named only where the DNA matches it firmly. Expanded clones are given a class, and other clones once, few, many or no size at all.

J gene: TRBJ2-3
V gene: TRBV7-9
D gene: TRBD1
clone size: many
CDR3 DNA: TGTGCCAGCAGCCCACCCACAGGGGGCGGTACAGATACGCAGTATTTT
CDR3 protein: CASSPPTGGGTDTQYF

J gene: TRBJ1-5
V gene: TRBV24-1
D gene: TRBD1
clone size: once
CDR3 DNA: TGTGCCACCAGTGATTTGCCCAGTGCGGAACGGGAGGACAGGGACAATCAGCCCAAGCATTTT
CDR3 protein: CATSDLPSAEREDRDNQPKHF

J gene: TRBJ1-1
V gene: TRBV6-5
D gene: NA
clone size: NA
CDR3 DNA: TGTGCCAGCAGTTACTCGGATGACACTGAAGCTTTCTTT
CDR3 protein: CASSYSDDTEAFF

J gene: TRBJ1-2
V gene: TRBV3-1
D gene: NA
clone size: few
CDR3 DNA: TGTGCCAGCAGCCAATCCCAGGGGCGTCGAAAGGGCTACACCTTC
CDR3 protein: CASSQSQGRRKGYTF

J gene: TRBJ1-3
V gene: TRBV7-2
D gene: TRBD1
clone size: NA
CDR3 DNA: TGTGCCAGCAGCAGGACAGGGAGCTCTGGAAACACCATATATTTT
CDR3 protein: CASSRTGSSGNTIYF

J gene: TRBJ2-6
V gene: TRBV28
D gene: NA
clone size: NA
CDR3 DNA: TGTGCCAGCAGGGTCACTGGGGTGTACGGGGCCAACGTCCTGACTTTC
CDR3 protein: CASRVTGVYGANVLTF

J gene: TRBJ1-2
V gene: TRBV7-9
D gene: NA
clone size: many
CDR3 DNA: TGTGCCAGCAGCCAGTTGGACAGCCTTTCCGATGGCTACACCTTC
CDR3 protein: CASSQLDSLSDGYTF

J gene: TRBJ2-7
V gene: TRBV20-1
D gene: TRBD1
clone size: NA
CDR3 DNA: TGCAGTGCTAGAGTCTCCCCGACAGGGTCCGAGCAGTACTTC
CDR3 protein: CSARVSPTGSEQYF

J gene: TRBJ1-4
V gene: TRBV12-3/TRBV12-4
D gene: NA
clone size: NA
CDR3 DNA: TGTGCCAGCAGTTACACAGCCCAGATGGGCGAAAAACTGTTTTTT
CDR3 protein: CASSYTAQMGEKLFF

J gene: TRBJ1-2
V gene: TRBV12-5
D gene: NA
clone size: NA
CDR3 DNA: TGTGCTAGTGGTTCCACCGGGACAACGGTGACTGGCTACACCTTC
CDR3 protein: CASGSTGTTVTGYTF

J gene: TRBJ1-2
V gene: TRBV30
D gene: NA
clone size: NA
CDR3 DNA: TGTGCCTGTGCTGTAAGCACGTCGGTTGGCTACACCTTC
CDR3 protein: CACAVSTSVGYTF

J gene: TRBJ1-5
V gene: TRBV7-3
D gene: NA
clone size: NA
CDR3 DNA: TGTGCCAGCAGCCAACGGCGGGCGTCCGAGGGACCCCAGCATTTT
CDR3 protein: CASSQRRASEGPQHF

J gene: TRBJ1-2
V gene: TRBV25-1
D gene: TRBD1
clone size: NA
CDR3 DNA: TGTGCCAGCAGTAACAGTGACAGGGACTATGGCTACACCTTC
CDR3 protein: CASSNSDRDYGYTF

J gene: TRBJ1-4
V gene: TRBV4-1
D gene: TRBD1
clone size: NA
CDR3 DNA: TGCGCCAGCAGCCTTCGACAGGGGGATTCAGAAAAACTGTTTTTT
CDR3 protein: CASSLRQGDSEKLFF

J gene: TRBJ2-7
V gene: TRBV12-3/TRBV12-4
D gene: NA
clone size: many
CDR3 DNA: TGTGCCAGCAGTTTATCAGGGGTGAGCTCCTACGAGCAGTACTTC
CDR3 protein: CASSLSGVSSYEQYF

J gene: TRBJ2-2
V gene: TRBV6-6
D gene: TRBD2
clone size: NA
CDR3 DNA: TGTGCCAGCAGTTACATCCGGGGGGCCGGGGAGCTGTTTTTT
CDR3 protein: CASSYIRGAGELFF

J gene: TRBJ2-2
V gene: TRBV6-6
D gene: NA
clone size: few
CDR3 DNA: TGTGCCAGCAGTTACTGGGAGACAGGCGCCGGGGAGCTGTTTTTT
CDR3 protein: CASSYWETGAGELFF

J gene: TRBJ2-7
V gene: TRBV7-8
D gene: TRBD2
clone size: many
CDR3 DNA: TGTGCCAGCAGCCCCCGACTAGCAGCCTACGAGCAGTACTTC
CDR3 protein: CASSPRLAAYEQYF

J gene: TRBJ1-5
V gene: TRBV11-2
D gene: TRBD1
clone size: few
CDR3 DNA: TGTGCCAGCAGCTCGGGACAGGGAAAACAGCCCCAGCATTTT
CDR3 protein: CASSSGQGKQPQHF

J gene: TRBJ1-1
V gene: TRBV7-2
D gene: NA
clone size: NA
CDR3 DNA: TGTGCCAGCAGCTCCTTCAGGGTGAACACTGAAGCTTTCTTT
CDR3 protein: CASSSFRVNTEAFF

J gene: TRBJ1-2
V gene: TRBV7-2
D gene: NA
clone size: many
CDR3 DNA: TGTGCCAGCAGCGAAAGGACAGCCGGCTACACCTTC
CDR3 protein: CASSERTAGYTF

J gene: TRBJ1-5
V gene: TRBV7-8
D gene: NA
clone size: many
CDR3 DNA: TGTGCCAGCAGCCCAGGACGGATTAGCAATCAGCCCCAGCATTTT
CDR3 protein: CASSPGRISNQPQHF

J gene: TRBJ2-3
V gene: TRBV7-6
D gene: NA
clone size: NA
CDR3 DNA: TGTGCCAGCAGCCCATATAGCGGATTTAGCACAGATACGCAGTATTTT
CDR3 protein: CASSPYSGFSTDTQYF

J gene: TRBJ1-2
V gene: TRBV7-2
D gene: NA
clone size: few
CDR3 DNA: TGTGCCAGCAGCGTCGGGACGGCTTATGGCTACACCTTC
CDR3 protein: CASSVGTAYGYTF

J gene: TRBJ1-5
V gene: TRBV6-2/TRBV6-3
D gene: TRBD1
clone size: few
CDR3 DNA: TGTGCCAGCAGTGTTCGACAGGGGGCCTATCAGCCCCAGCATTTT
CDR3 protein: CASSVRQGAYQPQHF

J gene: TRBJ2-4
V gene: TRBV29-1
D gene: NA
clone size: NA
CDR3 DNA: TGCAGCGTTGAGAGGGAGTCGGGAAACATTCAGTACTTC
CDR3 protein: CSVERESGNIQYF

J gene: TRBJ2-5
V gene: TRBV28
D gene: TRBD2
clone size: many
CDR3 DNA: TGTGCCAGCAGTTCACTAGCGGGAGGAACTCAAGAGACCCAGTACTTC
CDR3 protein: CASSSLAGGTQETQYF

J gene: TRBJ2-7
V gene: TRBV6-2/TRBV6-3
D gene: NA
clone size: few
CDR3 DNA: TGTGCCAGCAGTTACAACCCGGGTTCCTACGAGCAGTACTTC
CDR3 protein: CASSYNPGSYEQYF

J gene: TRBJ1-2
V gene: TRBV6-2/TRBV6-3
D gene: NA
clone size: many
CDR3 DNA: TGTGCCAGCAGTTACGGGGACACTTCTAACTATGGCTACACCTTC
CDR3 protein: CASSYGDTSNYGYTF